This TCR beta chain derives from a study of spatial heterogeneity in lung cancer. Time point specified: blood at routine non-recurrence follow-up after resection. This clonotype was found many times. TCRdb passed the 5' RACE reads through MiXCR, listing each CDR3 protein once. The profile shows about 110,000 distinct CDR3 sequences, 11% of them singletons. The clonotype comes from a female donor with early-stage non-small cell lung cancer. The input for sequencing was PBMCs, taken at follow-up.

CDR3 nucleotide sequence: TGTGCCAGCAGCCCCAGCTCTGGAAACACCATATATTTT. Translated: CASSPSSGNTIYF. This sequence joins TRBV6-6 and TRBJ1-3; D uncertain. CDR3 length equals 13 residues. V gave up 6 bases and J gave up 0 bases, with 6 bases separating them. Germline loops: CDR1 MNHNY, CDR2 SVGAGI (reference sequence).